Below, 8 T cell receptor beta chains from the same sample are listed, as sequenced in a study of T-cell reconstitution after alpha-beta-depleted transplantation in children. Unique molecular identifiers were built into the TCRbeta library. TCRdb ran MiXCR on the PCR reads and lists one entry per CDR3 protein. This table has about 600,000 distinct CDR3 sequences, over 9.5% appearing once. Sequenced material: PBMCs from the stem cell graft donor, taken from the stem cell graft. The receptors come from a human donor who donated a stem cell graft to a child with acute myeloid leukemia.

This clonotype was recorded a few times. This chain joins TRBV6-1 and TRBJ1-2, with a possible D match to TRBD1 (6 bases). This CDR3 spans 13 amino acids. The V gene lost 3 bases and the J gene lost 6 bases, with 11 bases spanning the gap. CDR1 and CDR2 (germline): MNHNS, SASEGT. CDR3 coding DNA: TGTGCCAGCAGTGAGCGGCCAGGGGATGGCTACACCTTC. Encoded protein: CASSERPGDGYTF.

This clonotype came up a few times. V gene TRBV20-1 combines with J gene TRBJ2-1; the match to TRBD2 covers 9 bases. In germline, CDR1 is DFQATT, CDR2 SNEGSKA (reference sequence). The V and J ends lost 0 bases and 7 bases, in that order; junction bases with no gene match: 10. This CDR3 spans 16 amino acids. CDR3 bases: TGCAGTGCTAGAGATCCCAGCGGGAGGTTAGTTAATGAGCAGTTCTTC. It codes for CSARDPSGRLVNEQFF.

This clonotype was observed a handful of times. Here the CDR3 DNA reads TGCAGTGCCGGTGAGACTAGCGGGGGGCCTGAGCAGTTCTTC. Translated: CSAGETSGGPEQFF. The chain links TRBV20-1 to TRBJ2-1; TRBD2 matches 13 bases. J lost 9 bases, V lost 6 bases, and 8 bases had no gene match. This CDR3 region has 14 residues. From germline, CDR1 is DFQATT and CDR2 SNEGSKA (reference sequence).

This clonotype has a handful of counts. The CDR3 spells CASSQDWRVNQPQHF. The DNA for the CDR3 is TGTGCCAGCAGCCAAGATTGGAGAGTCAATCAGCCCCAGCATTTT. This rearrangement joins TRBV4-2 to TRBJ1-5; unclear D gene. The V gene's germline CDR1 is LGHNA and CDR2 YNFKEQ. The V gene lost 0 bases and the J gene lost 3 bases, with 9 bases spanning the gap. The CDR3 length is 15 residues.

This clonotype was found a few times. J is TRBJ2-4 and V is TRBV29-1; the D gene is possibly TRBD2 (6 bases). The V gene lost 1 base and the J gene lost 8 bases, with 12 bases spanning the gap. The CDR3 covers 13 residues. The germline gives CDR1 SQVTM, CDR2 ANQGSEA. CDR3 nucleotides: TGCAGCGTTGAAGGGCTAGCGAGGGACATTCAGTACTTC. Translating gives CSVEGLARDIQYF.

This clonotype was counted at least ten times. V and J are TRBV12-3 or TRBV12-4 and TRBJ2-1; maybe TRBD2 (6 bases). Trimming removed 6 bases at V and 7 bases at J, with 10 bases between. The CDR3 has 12 residues. The DNA of the CDR3 is TGTGCCAGCAGCTCCGCGGGGAATGAGCAGTTCTTC. Translated: CASSSAGNEQFF.

The sample holds a few counts of this clonotype. The V and J genes are TRBV28 and TRBJ2-7, with D perhaps assigned TRBD1 or TRBD2 (5 bases each). The CDR3 extends over 16 amino acids. Germline CDR1 MDHEN, CDR2 SYDVKM. V was shortened by 6 bases and J by 0 bases, with 18 bases between the two germline ends. The CDR3 reads CASSPPGTKSSYEQYF. In nucleotides, the CDR3 is TGTGCCAGCAGCCCCCCCGGGACCAAGAGCTCCTACGAGCAGTACTTC.

Ten or more counts support this clonotype. J is TRBJ1-1 and V is TRBV5-6; the D gene is possibly TRBD1 (6 bases). V dropped 3 bases and J dropped 3 bases, with 12 bases sitting between them. The CDR3 loop spans 14 amino acids. Germline-derived CDR1 and CDR2 are SGHDT and YYEEEE. The CDR3 here is CASSWETGYTEAFF. The CDR3 coding sequence is TGTGCCAGCAGCTGGGAGACAGGCTACACTGAAGCTTTCTTT. Looking up the rest from reference TRBV5-6 and TRBJ1-1 gives the full variable domain: DAGVTQSPTHLIKTRGQQVTLRCSPKSGHDTVSWYQQALGQGPQFIFQYYEEEERQRGNFPDRFSGHQFPNYSSELNVNALLLGDSALYLCASSWETGYTEAFFGQGTRLTVV.